One sample yielded the 5 T cell receptor beta chains listed below, sequenced in a study of blood T cell repertoires in COVID-19. Sequencing was performed with immunoSEQ multiplex PCR; in TCRdb, only in-frame clones are kept and a portion is missing. This repertoire shows approximately 100,000 clones, approximately 91% found once; its top ten account for 0.85% to 1%. The sample was peripheral blood. These receptor sequences come from a man aged 55 to 70 with acute or convalescent COVID-19.

The genes are TRBV5-4 and TRBJ1-2; the match to TRBD1 covers 11 bases. The CDR3 spans 17 residues. The ends lost 0 bases at V and 4 bases at J; junction bases unmatched: 8. In germline, CDR1 is SGHNT, CDR2 YYREEE (reference sequence). CDR3 amino acids: CASSLADRGRPGYGYTF. The CDR3 DNA reads TGTGCCAGCAGCTTGGCGGACAGGGGGCGGCCTGGCTATGGCTACACCTTC.

The J gene is TRBJ2-2, the V gene TRBV27; no firm D call. Germline assignment: CDR1 MNHEY and CDR2 SMNVEV (reference sequence). Trimming cost V 3 bases and J 4 bases, with 12 bases left between them. CDR3 length equals 15 residues. This CDR3 reads CASSFNPPGTGELFF. The CDR3 nucleotides read TGTGCCAGCAGTTTTAACCCCCCGGGCACCGGGGAGCTGTTTTTT.

V gene TRBV5-5 combines with J gene TRBJ1-2; the D is unclear. CDR1 SGHKS and CDR2 YYEKEE come from the germline V gene (reference sequence). The CDR3 covers 17 residues. V shed 4 bases and J shed 0 bases, with 19 bases lying between them. CDR3: CASSPSAGPLTNYGYTF. The CDR3 DNA sequence: TGTGCCAGCAGCCCCTCAGCAGGCCCGCTCACTAACTATGGCTACACCTTC.

The chain has TRBV2 and TRBJ1-5, with 9 bases lining up with TRBD1. Germline V CDR1 and CDR2: SNHLY, FYNNEI. V lost 6 bases to trimming and J lost 3 bases; unmatched junction nucleotides: 6. The CDR3 is 15 amino acids. CDR3 in DNA: TGTGCCAGCAGATATGACAGGGGGAACAATCAGCCCCAGCATTTT. Encoded protein: CASRYDRGNNQPQHF.

Only one count was recorded for this clone. V and J are TRBV4-1 and TRBJ1-1, with D maybe TRBD1 (5 bases). Trimming pared 0 bases from V and 5 bases from J, leaving 13 bases between. The germline V gene has CDR1 MGHRA and CDR2 YSYEKL. This CDR3 comprises 15 residues. CDR3 loop: CASSQEDGRGTEAFF. The CDR3 DNA reads as TGCGCCAGCAGCCAAGAGGACGGTAGGGGTACTGAAGCTTTCTTT.